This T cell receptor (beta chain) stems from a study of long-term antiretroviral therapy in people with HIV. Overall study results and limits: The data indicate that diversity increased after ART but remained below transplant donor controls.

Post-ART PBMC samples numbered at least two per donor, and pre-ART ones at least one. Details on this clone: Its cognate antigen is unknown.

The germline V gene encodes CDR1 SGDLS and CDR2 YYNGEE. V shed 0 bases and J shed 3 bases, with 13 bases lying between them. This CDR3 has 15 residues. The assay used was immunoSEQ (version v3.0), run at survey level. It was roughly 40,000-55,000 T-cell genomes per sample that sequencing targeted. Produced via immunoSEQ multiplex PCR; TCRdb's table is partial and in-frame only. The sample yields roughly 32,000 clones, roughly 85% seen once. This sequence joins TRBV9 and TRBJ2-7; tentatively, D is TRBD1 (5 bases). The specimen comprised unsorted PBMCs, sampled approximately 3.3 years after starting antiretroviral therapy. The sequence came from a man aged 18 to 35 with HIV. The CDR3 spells CASSVEGPANYEQYF. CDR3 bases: TGTGCCAGCAGCGTAGAGGGGCCAGCTAACTACGAGCAGTACTTC.